This T cell receptor beta chain was captured by sequencing in a study of tumor-infiltrating lymphocytes in localized non-small cell lung cancer. This CDR3 contains 16 residues. V lost 0 bases and J lost 6; bases outside the gene matches: 7. Germline V gene sequence: CDR1 MNHEY, CDR2 SVGAGI. Measured with immunoSEQ multiplex PCR; TCRdb has only the in-frame clones, and not every one. The sample yields 7,000 to 8,500 clones, 79% seen once. A few counts support this clone. This receptor was obtained from a human donor with non-small cell lung cancer. The specimen sequenced was uninvolved lung tissue not adjacent to the tumor. The chain links TRBV6-5 to TRBJ2-2, with 7 bases matching TRBD2. Here the CDR3 reads CASSYSAGVSAGELFF. The DNA for the CDR3 is TGTGCCAGCAGTTACTCGGCGGGGGTTAGCGCCGGGGAGCTGTTTTTT.